This is a list of T cell receptor beta chains from one sample in a study of T cell changes during pregnancy in multiple sclerosis. Clones were read by immunoSEQ multiplex PCR, and TCRdb kept only the in-frame ones, dropping some. The data hold around 52,000 clones, with 87% observed a single time. Sequencing was performed on peripheral blood from another person, used as feeder cells. These receptors all stem from a human donor whose cells served as feeder cells for cultures in a pregnancy study. CDR3s include the opening cysteine and the closing phenylalanine or tryptophan. A D gene is named only where the DNA matches it firmly. Size is omitted from some rows. Given values are once, few, many or a class for expanded clones.

size,J,D,V,CDR3,DNA
NA,TRBJ1-2,NA,TRBV4-3,CASSQDKSASHYGYTF,TGCGCCAGCAGCCAAGATAAAAGCGCTTCCCACTATGGCTACACCTTC
NA,TRBJ2-7,TRBD2,TRBV27,CASSLFASGRGTYEQYF,TGTGCCAGCAGTTTATTCGCTAGCGGGAGAGGAACCTACGAGCAGTACTTC
once,TRBJ1-2,NA,TRBV21-1,CASSNPRLDTNPLDREGYTF,TGTGCCAGCAGCAATCCGCGGTTAGACACTAATCCCCTTGACAGGGAGGGCTACACCTTC
NA,TRBJ1-2,NA,TRBV28,CASSLSINYGYTF,TGTGCCAGCAGCCTGAGCATCAACTATGGCTACACCTTC
NA,TRBJ2-3,NA,TRBV9,CASSVGDTQYF,TGTGCCAGCAGCGTGGGAGATACGCAGTATTTT
NA,TRBJ1-1,NA,TRBV2,CASSEGGRTEAFF,TGTGCCAGCAGTGAGGGAGGGCGGACTGAAGCTTTCTTT
NA,TRBJ2-3,NA,TRBV4-3,CASSQDLGGGMDTQYF,TGCGCCAGCAGCCAAGACTTAGGGGGGGGGATGGATACGCAGTATTTT
once,TRBJ2-2,TRBD2,TRBV9,CASSPRLAASNTGELFF,TGTGCCAGCAGCCCCCGACTAGCGGCCTCGAACACCGGGGAGCTGTTTTTT
few,TRBJ2-1,TRBD2,TRBV5-6,CASSLVGSGSPNEQFF,TGTGCCAGCAGCTTGGTAGGTAGCGGGAGCCCCAATGAGCAGTTCTTC
NA,TRBJ2-7,TRBD1,TRBV15,CATSRAGTGSYEQYF,TGTGCCACCAGCAGGGCAGGGACAGGTTCCTACGAGCAGTACTTC
NA,TRBJ1-3,TRBD1,TRBV28,CASRGRGLDTIYF,TGTGCCAGCAGGGGGAGGGGGCTGGACACCATATATTTT
NA,TRBJ1-4,TRBD1,TRBV4-3,CASSQAFRPGTGGVTNEKLFF,TGCGCCAGCAGCCAAGCTTTTAGACCCGGGACAGGGGGCGTTACTAATGAAAAACTGTTTTTT